The T cell receptor (beta chain) described here comes from a study of blood T cell repertoires in COVID-19 (TCRdb year 2020). About the investigation overall: Samples covering the acute and convalescent phases of COVID-19 were provided by collaborators in the United States, Italy and Spain. The prospective study material was composed of cDNA or gDNA derived from T cells, B-cell-depleted T cells, or PBMCs. Deeply sampled blood TCRbeta repertoires from subjects exposed to, actively infected with, or recovered from COVID-19 were included in the dataset. A freely available public database, intended as a resource for researchers studying the immune response to SARS-CoV-2, is where the repertoires were released. Samples were obtained from the ongoing ImmuneRACE study (first 160 participants) and from about 1,300 subjects provided by 6 global collaborators. A de-identified subject ID, COVID-19 status, age in years and sex were almost always included in the sample metadata. Where available, HLA class I and class II types were obtained from metadata supplied by the sample provider rather than from assay-based typing. What the authors observed across the whole study: Clinical and demographic metadata were provided uncurated, with the amount varying by source and participant.

As to this clone: This clone's antigen is unknown. Base qualities are missing; no much larger clone stands one base away.

TCRbeta CDR3 regions were amplified from genomic DNA by means of the immunoSEQ Assay, a bias-controlled multiplex PCR. The original pipeline was this. Within the assay, amplification of reference gene primers was used to estimate how many nucleated cells each sample contained. To quantify the absolute abundance of each unique TCRbeta CDR3 rearrangement, sequence reads were collapsed and filtered. For each sample, productive Simpson clonality was calculated by taking the square root of Simpson's diversity index across productive rearrangements. TCRdb took this table from immuneACCESS and kept in-frame rearrangements with V and J called. Such tables lack part of the clones; where checked against another copy, unresolved V genes explain under half of the gap, and the rest is unexplained. D and trimming were read from the DNA, whereas the V and J calls and clone size are those reported in that table. This sample gives 300,000 or so clones in total; approximately 90% of them show up just once. Clones ranked in the top ten supply less than 11% of the sample.

Looking up the germline V gene (reference sequence) yields CDR1 SEHNR and CDR2 FQNEAQ. The CDR3 has 16 amino acids, counting the end cysteine and phenylalanine. The CDR3 DNA has 48 bases and is translated from base 1. After removal of 6 bases from V and 2 bases from J, the junction retains 13 bases not matched to a gene. In the prospective study, participants were roughly 18 to 100 years old, resided in about two dozen geographic areas of the United States, and were enrolled through a virtual design. In the prospective study, cohorts were assigned on the basis of participant-reported clinical history obtained from a screening survey and a study questionnaire. Recovered participants in ImmuneRACE Cohort 3 were defined by two consecutive negative NP/OP PCR tests, clearance by a healthcare professional, or resolution of symptoms. Each participant in the prospective study had whole blood, serum and a nasopharyngeal or oropharyngeal swab collected by mobile phlebotomists. Over a roughly two-month period, participants in the prospective study had the option of providing additional blood draws and questionnaires. Prospective study blood samples were shipped either frozen or at room temperature before DNA extraction.

Sequenced: PBMCs or T cells enriched from blood (not recorded which). The clonotype comes from a woman in her late teens or twenties who had recovered from COVID-19. This receptor chain uses TRBV7-9 and TRBJ2-7; TRBD2 aligns with 7 central bases. The DNA sequence follows: TGTGCCAGCAGTCACCCTGGTGGGAGGGCCACCTACGAGCAGTACTTC. This gives the protein CASSHPGGRATYEQYF.